This section outlines one T cell receptor (beta chain) sequence together with its context. TCR beta CDR3 regions were amplified from RNA transcripts. An initial round of RT-PCR targeting the TCR CDR3 relied on the HTBI primer set. Via MiXCR, TCRdb re-called the multiplex PCR reads, giving one row per CDR3 protein. The sample has under 400,000 distinct CDR3 sequences, just under 25% seen once; the top ten hold around four fifths. Out of more than 8 ml of fresh peripheral blood came the PBMCs. This entry comes from a study of T cells in Graves' hyperthyroidism and ophthalmopathy. Germline V gene data show CDR1 as SQVTM and CDR2 as ANQGSEA. This CDR3 is built from 13 residues. The V end was cut by 0 bases, the J end by 4 bases, with 9 bases between.

Sequenced input: blood. This receptor was obtained from a man over 45 with Graves' hyperthyroidism. The genes are TRBV29-1 and TRBJ1-2; D is unclear. In DNA form, the CDR3 reads TGCAGCGTTGAAGAGGGCAGGATCTATGGCTACACCTTC. Translation gives CSVEEGRIYGYTF.